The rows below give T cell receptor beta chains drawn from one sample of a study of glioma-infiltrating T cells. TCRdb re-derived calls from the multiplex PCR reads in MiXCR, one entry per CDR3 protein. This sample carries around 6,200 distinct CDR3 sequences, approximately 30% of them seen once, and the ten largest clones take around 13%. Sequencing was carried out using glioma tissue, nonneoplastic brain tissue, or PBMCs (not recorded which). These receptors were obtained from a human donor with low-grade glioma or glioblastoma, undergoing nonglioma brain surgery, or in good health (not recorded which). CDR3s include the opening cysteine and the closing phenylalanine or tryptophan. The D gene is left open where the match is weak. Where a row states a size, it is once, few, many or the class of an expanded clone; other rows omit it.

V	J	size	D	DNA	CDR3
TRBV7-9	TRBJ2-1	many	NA	TGTGCCAGCAGCTTCCCGGGAAAGGCACCCTACAATGAGCAGTTCTTC	CASSFPGKAPYNEQFF
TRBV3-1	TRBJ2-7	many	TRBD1	TGTGCCAGCAGCCAAGACAGGGGGACAAGAAGGGACGAGCAGTACTTC	CASSQDRGTRRDEQYF
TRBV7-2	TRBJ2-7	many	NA	TGTGCCAGCAGCTTGGATAAGCCGACCTACGAGCAGTACTTC	CASSLDKPTYEQYF
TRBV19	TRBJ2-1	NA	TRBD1	TGTGCCAGTAGTGGGGACAGAAATCCGTACAATGAGCAGTTCTTC	CASSGDRNPYNEQFF
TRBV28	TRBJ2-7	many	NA	TGTGCCAGCAGTTCCTCAGGGGTCGCCCCCTACGAGCAGTACTTC	CASSSSGVAPYEQYF
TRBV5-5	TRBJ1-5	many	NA	TGTGCCAGCAGCTTGGGGAAGGTTAGCAATCAGCCCCAGCATTTT	CASSLGKVSNQPQHF
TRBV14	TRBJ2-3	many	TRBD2	TGTGCCAGCAGCCTGTTGTTGACTAGCGGAGGCACAGATACGCAGTATTTT	CASSLLLTSGGTDTQYF
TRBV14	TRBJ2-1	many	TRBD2	TGTGCCAGCAGCCGGGGGGGGACTCTCAATGAGCAGTTCTTC	CASSRGGTLNEQFF
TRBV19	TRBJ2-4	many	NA	TGTGCCAGTAGTCAACCGGGTGCCAAAAACATTCAGTACTTC	CASSQPGAKNIQYF
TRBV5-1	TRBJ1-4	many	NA	TGCGCCAGCAGCTTGGGTCAGAGGGGAGAAAAGCTGTTTTTT	CASSLGQRGEKLFF
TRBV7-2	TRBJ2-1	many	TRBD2	TGTGCCAGCAGCTTTACTAGCGGCCACGGAGGCAATGAGCAGTTCTTC	CASSFTSGHGGNEQFF
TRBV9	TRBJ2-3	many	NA	TGTGCCAGCAGCGTACATAAGGGATCGCAGTATTTT	CASSVHKGSQYF
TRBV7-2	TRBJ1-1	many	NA	TGTGCCAGCAGCTTTAGCGGGGAGAACACTGAAGCTTTCTTT	CASSFSGENTEAFF
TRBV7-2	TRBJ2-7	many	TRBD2	TGTGCCAGCAGCCGAAGGACTAGCGGTGATTACTCCTACGAGCAGTACTTC	CASSRRTSGDYSYEQYF
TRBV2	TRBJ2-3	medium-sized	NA	TGTGCCAGCAGGCGATTATCCGGCAAGTATTTT	CASRRLSGKYF
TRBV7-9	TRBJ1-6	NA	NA	TGTGCCAGCAGCTACCGAGGGGAGAATTCACCCCTCCACTTT	CASSYRGENSPLHF
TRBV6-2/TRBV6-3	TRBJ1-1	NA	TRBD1	TGTGCCAGCAGTTACCGGACAGGGGGCAAGAACTCTGAAGCTTTCTTT	CASSYRTGGKNSEAFF
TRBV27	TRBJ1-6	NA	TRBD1	TGTGCCAGCAGACCGGGACAGGGGAGATCACCCCTCCACTTT	CASRPGQGRSPLHF
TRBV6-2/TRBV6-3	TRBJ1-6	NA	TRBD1	TGTGCCAGCAGTTACTCGGCAGGGGGCGCCGGGCGAGGCTCACCCCTCCACTTT	CASSYSAGGAGRGSPLHF
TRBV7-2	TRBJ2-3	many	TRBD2	TGTGCCAGCAGTTACTCTAGCGGGACGCAGTATTTT	CASSYSSGTQYF
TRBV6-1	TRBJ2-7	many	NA	TGTGCCAGCAGTGAAGATTGGGAAACCTACGAGCAGTACTTC	CASSEDWETYEQYF
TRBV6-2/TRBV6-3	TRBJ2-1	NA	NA	TGTGTTAGCAGTTACTGGACAGCGTCATACAATGAGCAGTTCTTC	CVSSYWTASYNEQFF
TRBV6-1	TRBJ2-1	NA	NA	TGTGCCAGCAGTTATAGTCTAGCAAGATACAATAAGCAGTTCTTC	CASSYSLARYNKQFF
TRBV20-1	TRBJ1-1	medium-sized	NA	TGCAGTGCCAAAAACACGAACACTGAAGCTTTCTTT	CSAKNTNTEAFF
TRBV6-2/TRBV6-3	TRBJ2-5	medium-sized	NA	TGTGCCAGCAGTTACCAAGAGACCCAGTACTTC	CASSYQETQYF
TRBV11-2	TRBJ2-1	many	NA	TGTGCCAGCAGCTCTCGGAGGGCCTTTGAGCAGTTCTTC	CASSSRRAFEQFF
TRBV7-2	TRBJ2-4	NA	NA	TGTGCCAGCAGCTTAGAAGTCGGACCCCAGTGCTTC	CASSLEVGPQCF
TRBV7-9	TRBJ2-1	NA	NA	TGTGCCAGCAGCTTTGGGCTGGCCCTTGGTACGCAGTTCTTC	CASSFGLALGTQFF
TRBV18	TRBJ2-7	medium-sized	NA	TGTGCCAGCTCACCTGGGGAAGCGGGCCCCTACGAGCAGTACTTC	CASSPGEAGPYEQYF
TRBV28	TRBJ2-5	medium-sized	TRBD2	TGTGCCAGCAGTGTACGATTTAGCGGGAGGGCCCAAGAGACCCAGTACTTC	CASSVRFSGRAQETQYF
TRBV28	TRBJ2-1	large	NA	TGTGCCAGCAGTTTACAGAACTTTCACAATGAGCAGTTCTTC	CASSLQNFHNEQFF
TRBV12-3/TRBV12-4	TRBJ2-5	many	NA	TGTGCCAGCAGTGACCGTACCGGGCAGACCCAGTACTTC	CASSDRTGQTQYF
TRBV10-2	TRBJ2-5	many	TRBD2	TGCGCCAGCAGTGGGACTAGGAGCCAAGAGACCCAGTACTTC	CASSGTRSQETQYF
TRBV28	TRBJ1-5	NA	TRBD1	TGTGCCAGCAGTGATAGAGAGGGGGCCAATCAGCCCCAGCATTTT	CASSDREGANQPQHF
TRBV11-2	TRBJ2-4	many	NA	TGTGCCAGCAGCGGTCGACAGAGTAAAAACATTCAGTACTTC	CASSGRQSKNIQYF
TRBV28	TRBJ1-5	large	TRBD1	TGTGCCAGCAGTAATCCCGGACAGGGGTCTCCGCCCCAGCATTTT	CASSNPGQGSPPQHF
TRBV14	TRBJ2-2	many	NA	TGTGCCAGCAGCATACGACTGGGGACCGGGGAGCTGTTTTTT	CASSIRLGTGELFF
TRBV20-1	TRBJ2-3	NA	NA	TGCACGGCGAGGGCCCCCGGGACTCAAAGAAGCACCGATACGCAGTATTTT	CTARAPGTQRSTDTQYF
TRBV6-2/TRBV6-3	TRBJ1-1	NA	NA	TGTGCCAGCAGCCCGACCTTAAGCACTGAAGCTTTCTTT	CASSPTLSTEAFF
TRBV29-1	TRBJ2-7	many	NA	TGCAGCGTACTAACCCGGGACTCCAACTACGAGCAGTACTTC	CSVLTRDSNYEQYF
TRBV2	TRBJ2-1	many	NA	TGTGCCAGCGCGGGTCTTAAGAATGAGCAGTTCTTC	CASAGLKNEQFF
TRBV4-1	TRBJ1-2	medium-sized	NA	TGCGCCAGCAGCCAAGTAGGGGGGGCGTATGGCTACACCTTC	CASSQVGGAYGYTF
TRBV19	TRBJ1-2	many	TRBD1	TGTGCCAGTAGTATGCGGACAGGGAACTATGGCTACACCTTC	CASSMRTGNYGYTF
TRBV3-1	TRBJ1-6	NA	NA	TGTGCCAGCAGCCAAGATGAGCAGGGCTGGTCACCCCTCCACTTT	CASSQDEQGWSPLHF
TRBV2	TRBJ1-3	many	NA	TGTGCCACCAACTTAGACTCTGGAAACACCATATATTTT	CATNLDSGNTIYF
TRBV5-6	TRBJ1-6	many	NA	TGTGCCAGCAGCATGTGGAACCGGGACACTGGAACCTCACCCCTCCACTTT	CASSMWNRDTGTSPLHF
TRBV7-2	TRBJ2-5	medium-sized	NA	TGTGCCAGCAGCCCCCGGGACCGCGGGACCCAGTACTTC	CASSPRDRGTQYF
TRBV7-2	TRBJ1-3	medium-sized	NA	TGTGCCAGCAGCTTATTTCTCCCAGGAAACACCATATATTTT	CASSLFLPGNTIYF
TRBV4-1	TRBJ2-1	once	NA	TGCGCCAACAAGACCCACGAAGGGGCGGACAAGGAGCAGTTCTTC	CANKTHEGADKEQFF
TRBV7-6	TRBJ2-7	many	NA	TGTGCCAGCAGCTCCTCCCCGGGGCAGGGAGGAATGTACGAGCAGTACTTC	CASSSSPGQGGMYEQYF
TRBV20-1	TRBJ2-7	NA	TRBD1	TGCAGTGCGACGGACAGGGCGTCCTACGACCAGGCCTTC	CSATDRASYDQAF